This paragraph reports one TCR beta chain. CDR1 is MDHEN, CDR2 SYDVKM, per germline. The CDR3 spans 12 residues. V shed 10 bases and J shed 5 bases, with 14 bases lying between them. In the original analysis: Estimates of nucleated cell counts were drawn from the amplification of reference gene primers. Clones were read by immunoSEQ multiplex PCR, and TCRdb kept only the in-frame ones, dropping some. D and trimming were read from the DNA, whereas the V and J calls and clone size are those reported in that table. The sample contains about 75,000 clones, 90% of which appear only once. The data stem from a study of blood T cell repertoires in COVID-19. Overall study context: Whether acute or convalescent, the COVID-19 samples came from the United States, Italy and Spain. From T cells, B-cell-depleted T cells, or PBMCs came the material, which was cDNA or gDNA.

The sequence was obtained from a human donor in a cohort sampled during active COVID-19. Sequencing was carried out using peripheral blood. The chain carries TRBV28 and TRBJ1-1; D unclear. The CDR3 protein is CATIDGITEAFF. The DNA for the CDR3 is TGTGCCACCATCGACGGGATAACTGAAGCTTTCTTT. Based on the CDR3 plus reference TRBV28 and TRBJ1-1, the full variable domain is DVKVTQSSRYLVKRTGEKVFLECVQDMDHENMFWYRQDPGLGLRLIYFSYDVKMKEKGDIPEGYSVSREKKERFSLILESASTNQTSMYLCATIDGITEAFFGQGTRLTVV.